The 12 T cell receptor beta chains listed next were all sequenced from one sample in a study of glioma-infiltrating T cells. TCR alpha and beta CDR3 regions were amplified from RNA using iRepertoire nested multiplex PCR. TCRdb itself ran the multiplex PCR reads through MiXCR, one entry per CDR3 protein. The sample includes approximately 120,000 distinct CDR3 sequences, approximately 25% of them seen just once. The sample was glioma tissue, nonneoplastic brain tissue, or PBMCs (not recorded which). These receptors originate from a human donor with low-grade glioma or glioblastoma, undergoing nonglioma brain surgery, or in good health (not recorded which).

The rearrangement links TRBV9 to TRBJ2-5; no clear D gene. Germline assignment: CDR1 SGDLS and CDR2 YYNGEE. V was trimmed by 1 base and J by 4 bases, leaving 11 bases between them. This CDR3 spans 14 amino acids. The CDR3 nucleotides read TGTGCCAGCAGCGTATCGCTCACGTTAGAGACCCAGTACTTC. Translation: CASSVSLTLETQYF.

This clonotype was observed a single time. A much larger clonotype is one base distant, so this may be a read error. The rearrangement uses TRBV7-9 and TRBJ2-3, with a tentative D call TRBD1 (5 bases). The germline V and J ends were trimmed by 9 bases and 2 bases, with 15 bases remaining between them. Germline CDR1 reads SEHNR; CDR2 reads FQNEAQ (reference sequence). This CDR3 has 14 residues. The CDR3 sequence is CARQDKYDTDTQYF. In DNA form, the CDR3 reads TGTGCCAGACAGGACAAGTATGACACAGATACGCAGTATTTT.

As for this clonotype: A much larger clone lies one base from this, so it may be a read error. The chain uses TRBV3-1 and TRBJ2-1, with TRBD2 matching 10 bases. CDR3 size: 17 residues. The germline CDR1 and CDR2 sequences are LGHDT and YNNKEL (reference sequence). CDR3 sequence: CASIQGLAVRVRNEQFF. The DNA of the CDR3 is TGTGCCAGCATCCAAGGACTAGCGGTGAGAGTTCGCAATGAGCAGTTCTTC.

V is TRBV19 and J is TRBJ2-1; no clear D. The CDR3 runs to 14 residues. Trimming removed 3 bases from V and 4 bases from J, with 10 bases in between. The germline V gene encodes CDR1 LNHDA and CDR2 SQIVND (reference sequence). CDR3 DNA: TGTGCCAGTAGTATCGGCAGGCTTTACAATGAGCAGTTCTTC. This codes for CASSIGRLYNEQFF.

This clonotype was detected many times. The rearrangement links TRBV6-1 to TRBJ2-5, with a tentative D call TRBD1 (5 bases). The CDR3 is 14 residues long. The V and J ends lost 4 bases and 2 bases respectively, with 11 bases between them. The germline gives CDR1 MNHNS, CDR2 SASEGT. The CDR3 loop is CASSGRAGQETQYF. The CDR3 DNA follows: TGTGCCAGCAGTGGCAGGGCAGGGCAAGAGACCCAGTACTTC.

This clonotype came up many times. The chain uses TRBV7-2 and TRBJ2-7; 9 bases line up with TRBD1. The CDR3 has 13 residues. The V and J ends lost 5 bases and 5 bases, in that order; junction bases with no gene match: 4. Germline CDR1 and CDR2: SGHTA and FQGNSA. CDR3 protein: CASSIWTGDEQYF. Written as DNA, the CDR3 is TGTGCCAGCAGCATATGGACAGGGGACGAGCAGTACTTC.

This clonotype appeared many times. V usage is TRBV10-3 and J usage is TRBJ2-1; 7 nucleotides match TRBD2. The CDR3 runs to 15 residues. The V gene end was trimmed by 7 bases and the J gene end by 5 bases; junction bases not matched to a gene: 11. Per the germline V gene, CDR1 is ENHRY and CDR2 is SYGVKD. The CDR3 is CAIKDASGSNNEQFF. The CDR3 DNA sequence: TGTGCCATCAAGGACGCTAGCGGCTCTAACAATGAGCAGTTCTTC.

The genes are TRBV7-9 and TRBJ1-1; D call uncertain. The germline CDR1 and CDR2 sequences are SEHNR and FQNEAQ (reference sequence). The V gene lost 2 bases and the J gene lost 5 bases, with 15 bases spanning the gap. CDR3 length equals 15 residues. The CDR3 spells CASSLIFGVGTEAFF. In DNA, the CDR3 is TGTGCCAGCAGCTTAATATTCGGCGTTGGGACTGAAGCTTTCTTT.

On this clonotype itself: A much more abundant neighbour one base away suggests this may be a read error. The rearrangement joins TRBV7-7 to TRBJ2-7; D remains unclear. This CDR3 comprises 13 residues. CDR1 is SSHAT, CDR2 FNYEAQ, per germline (reference sequence). DNA for the CDR3: TGTGCTAGCCGCTCGGTTCCATTTAGCGAGCAGTACTTC. Its translation: CASRSVPFSEQYF.

This clonotype was seen repeatedly, ten times or more. This sequence joins TRBV7-8 and TRBJ2-5, with 8 nucleotides matching TRBD2. CDR3 length equals 14 residues. Per germline, CDR1 SGHVS and CDR2 FQNEAQ. The CDR3 region is CAGGGLEGSETQYF. In DNA, the CDR3 is TGTGCGGGCGGGGGGTTGGAGGGGTCAGAGACCCAGTACTTC.

This clonotype was seen at least ten times. The chain combines TRBV27 with TRBJ2-7; D possibly corresponds to TRBD1 (5 bases). V shed 3 bases and J shed 7 bases, with 16 bases lying between them. Germline CDR1 is MNHEY and CDR2 is SMNVEV (reference sequence). CDR3 length: 14 residues. The CDR3 nucleotides read TGTGCCAGCAGTTTTGGCCAGGGCCATGGGGAGCAGTACTTC. Protein product: CASSFGQGHGEQYF.

Ten or more counts support this clonotype. The chain links TRBV20-1 to TRBJ2-7, with a weak D call TRBD2 (6 bases). Germline CDR1 is DFQATT and CDR2 is SNEGSKA (reference sequence). Trimming stripped 6 bases from V and 1 base from J, with 16 bases between. The CDR3 contains 14 residues. This chain's CDR3 is CSAPLGSGSYEQYF. In DNA form, the CDR3 reads TGCAGTGCCCCGTTGGGTAGCGGATCCTACGAGCAGTACTTC.